The rows below give T cell receptor beta chains drawn from one sample of a study of siplizumab effects on memory and regulatory T cells. TCRdb keeps only in-frame clones here, not all; method: immunoSEQ multiplex PCR. The table has some 100,000 clones, roughly 95% seen once. The sequenced sample consisted of non-Treg CD4+ T cells sorted from blood. Source of these receptors: a human donor in good health. CDR3s include the opening cysteine and the closing phenylalanine or tryptophan. Fields, in order: CDR3 length, V gene, D gene, J gene, clone size, CDR3 DNA, CDR3 protein. The D gene is left open where the match is weak. The size field is filled for only some rows; it gives once, few, many or a size class.

CDR3 length: 16; V gene: TRBV27; D gene: TRBD2; J gene: TRBJ2-1; clone size: -; CDR3 DNA: TGTGCCAGCAGTAGCGGGGGGGCCTCGAAGAGGAATGAGCAGTTCTTC; CDR3 protein: CASSSGGASKRNEQFF
CDR3 length: 14; V gene: TRBV7-2; D gene: -; J gene: TRBJ1-4; clone size: -; CDR3 DNA: TGTGCCAGCAGCGCCGGTAGGGTAGGAGAAAAACTGTTTTTT; CDR3 protein: CASSAGRVGEKLFF
CDR3 length: 12; V gene: TRBV27; D gene: -; J gene: TRBJ2-7; clone size: -; CDR3 DNA: TGTGCCAGCAGAAATGCGGGACAGACAAAGTACTTC; CDR3 protein: CASRNAGQTKYF
CDR3 length: 13; V gene: TRBV7-9; D gene: -; J gene: TRBJ1-6; clone size: once; CDR3 DNA: TGTGCCAACCGTGGGAATGCGGATTCACCCCTCCACTTT; CDR3 protein: CANRGNADSPLHF
CDR3 length: 15; V gene: TRBV7-7; D gene: -; J gene: TRBJ2-3; clone size: -; CDR3 DNA: TGTGCCAGCAGCCCACAGGGGGGGCCGGCAGATACGCAGTATTTT; CDR3 protein: CASSPQGGPADTQYF
CDR3 length: 13; V gene: TRBV18; D gene: -; J gene: TRBJ1-4; clone size: -; CDR3 DNA: TGTGCCAGCTCTACCGTCCTTAATGAAAAACTGTTTTTT; CDR3 protein: CASSTVLNEKLFF
CDR3 length: 13; V gene: TRBV10-3; D gene: -; J gene: TRBJ1-1; clone size: -; CDR3 DNA: TGTGCCACCGAGGGACACACAAACACTGAAGCTTTCTTT; CDR3 protein: CATEGHTNTEAFF
CDR3 length: 19; V gene: TRBV4-2; D gene: -; J gene: TRBJ1-1; clone size: -; CDR3 DNA: TGTGCCAGCAGCCAAGATCTGAGACGGGAATACACTCGGAACACTGAAGCTTTCTTT; CDR3 protein: CASSQDLRREYTRNTEAFF
CDR3 length: 13; V gene: TRBV18; D gene: -; J gene: TRBJ1-1; clone size: -; CDR3 DNA: TGTGCCAGCTCTGGAGGCATGAACACTGAAGCTTTCTTT; CDR3 protein: CASSGGMNTEAFF
CDR3 length: 13; V gene: TRBV21-1; D gene: -; J gene: TRBJ2-1; clone size: -; CDR3 DNA: TGTGCCAGCAACCACGGGAACTACAATGAGCAGTTCTTC; CDR3 protein: CASNHGNYNEQFF
CDR3 length: 11; V gene: TRBV20-1; D gene: -; J gene: TRBJ2-5; clone size: -; CDR3 DNA: TGCAGTGCTATTCGGCAAGAGACCCAGTACTTC; CDR3 protein: CSAIRQETQYF
CDR3 length: 13; V gene: TRBV19; D gene: -; J gene: TRBJ2-1; clone size: -; CDR3 DNA: TGTGCCAGTAGTATTACACAGAACAATGAGCAGTTCTTC; CDR3 protein: CASSITQNNEQFF
CDR3 length: 15; V gene: TRBV28; D gene: -; J gene: TRBJ1-3; clone size: -; CDR3 DNA: TGTGCCACCGAGGACAGCCGAATACCTGGAAACACCATATATTTT; CDR3 protein: CATEDSRIPGNTIYF
CDR3 length: 16; V gene: TRBV19; D gene: TRBD2; J gene: TRBJ2-2; clone size: -; CDR3 DNA: TGTGCCACAACCCCATGGGGGAGGGCTAACACCGGGGAGCTGTTTTTT; CDR3 protein: CATTPWGRANTGELFF
CDR3 length: 17; V gene: TRBV4-1; D gene: TRBD2; J gene: TRBJ2-7; clone size: -; CDR3 DNA: TGCGCCAGCAGCCAAGGGCCCATTCTAGCGGGGGGATACGAGCAGTACTTC; CDR3 protein: CASSQGPILAGGYEQYF
CDR3 length: 13; V gene: TRBV4-2; D gene: -; J gene: TRBJ2-7; clone size: -; CDR3 DNA: TGTGCCAGCAGCCAAGATATATGGGAAGGGCAGTACTTC; CDR3 protein: CASSQDIWEGQYF
CDR3 length: 13; V gene: TRBV6-4; D gene: -; J gene: TRBJ2-2; clone size: -; CDR3 DNA: TGTGCCAGCAGTGACAGGGACACCGGGGAGCTGTTTTTT; CDR3 protein: CASSDRDTGELFF
CDR3 length: 12; V gene: TRBV29-1; D gene: -; J gene: TRBJ2-7; clone size: -; CDR3 DNA: TGCAGCGTCGCAGGGGATTCCTACGAGCAGTACTTC; CDR3 protein: CSVAGDSYEQYF
CDR3 length: 14; V gene: TRBV7-2; D gene: -; J gene: TRBJ2-5; clone size: -; CDR3 DNA: TGTGCCAGCAGCTTAGTTACGTTGCAAGAGACCCAGTACTTC; CDR3 protein: CASSLVTLQETQYF
CDR3 length: 12; V gene: TRBV29-1; D gene: -; J gene: TRBJ2-7; clone size: -; CDR3 DNA: TGCAGCGGGAGGGGAAGCTCCTACGAGCAGTACTTC; CDR3 protein: CSGRGSSYEQYF
CDR3 length: 15; V gene: TRBV27; D gene: TRBD2; J gene: TRBJ2-6; clone size: -; CDR3 DNA: TGTGCCAGCAGACTAGCGGGGGCCGGGGCCAACGTCCTGACTTTC; CDR3 protein: CASRLAGAGANVLTF
CDR3 length: 11; V gene: TRBV20-1; D gene: -; J gene: TRBJ2-5; clone size: -; CDR3 DNA: TGCAGTGCGCCCCTACAAGAGACCCAGTACTTC; CDR3 protein: CSAPLQETQYF
CDR3 length: 13; V gene: TRBV6-1; D gene: -; J gene: TRBJ2-7; clone size: -; CDR3 DNA: TGTGCCAGCAGTCCCCCTTGGGGATACGAGCAGTACTTC; CDR3 protein: CASSPPWGYEQYF
CDR3 length: 15; V gene: TRBV7-2; D gene: TRBD2; J gene: TRBJ2-3; clone size: -; CDR3 DNA: TGTGCCAGCAGCTTCAGCGGGGGGGCCACAGATACGCAGTATTTT; CDR3 protein: CASSFSGGATDTQYF
CDR3 length: 15; V gene: TRBV7-2; D gene: -; J gene: TRBJ2-7; clone size: -; CDR3 DNA: TGTGCCAGCACCGCGCTCTCCCGGGCCAAAGACGAGCAGTACTTC; CDR3 protein: CASTALSRAKDEQYF
CDR3 length: 13; V gene: TRBV7-6; D gene: -; J gene: TRBJ2-5; clone size: -; CDR3 DNA: TGTGCCAGCAGCTTCGAGAGGCAAGAGACCCAGTACTTC; CDR3 protein: CASSFERQETQYF
CDR3 length: 12; V gene: TRBV11-3; D gene: -; J gene: TRBJ1-1; clone size: -; CDR3 DNA: TGTGCCAGCAGCTCCGGGACGGCTGAAGCTTTCTTT; CDR3 protein: CASSSGTAEAFF
CDR3 length: 16; V gene: TRBV7-6; D gene: TRBD2; J gene: TRBJ2-7; clone size: -; CDR3 DNA: TGTGCCAGCAGCTTAGGTAGCGGGGGACCCTCCTACGAGCAGTACTTC; CDR3 protein: CASSLGSGGPSYEQYF
CDR3 length: 16; V gene: TRBV28; D gene: TRBD1; J gene: TRBJ2-2; clone size: -; CDR3 DNA: TGTGCCAGCAGTCTTACCGGACAGGGCCAAACCGGGGAGCTGTTTTTT; CDR3 protein: CASSLTGQGQTGELFF
CDR3 length: 15; V gene: TRBV11-3; D gene: TRBD1; J gene: TRBJ2-7; clone size: -; CDR3 DNA: TGTGCCAGCAGCTTAGAGGGGGACAGTTTCTACGAGCAGTACTTC; CDR3 protein: CASSLEGDSFYEQYF
CDR3 length: 18; V gene: TRBV7-8; D gene: -; J gene: TRBJ2-3; clone size: -; CDR3 DNA: TGTGCCAGCAGCTTAAGAGGGGGGTTTGGCCGGAGTACAGATACGCAGTATTTT; CDR3 protein: CASSLRGGFGRSTDTQYF
CDR3 length: 14; V gene: TRBV2; D gene: TRBD1; J gene: TRBJ2-7; clone size: -; CDR3 DNA: TGTGCCAGCAGGGGACAGTCAAGCGCCTACGAGCAGTACTTC; CDR3 protein: CASRGQSSAYEQYF
CDR3 length: 15; V gene: TRBV19; D gene: TRBD1; J gene: TRBJ1-2; clone size: -; CDR3 DNA: TGTGCCAGTAGCAAAGCGGCAGGGGGCGTCTATGGCTACACCTTC; CDR3 protein: CASSKAAGGVYGYTF
CDR3 length: 17; V gene: TRBV19; D gene: -; J gene: TRBJ2-3; clone size: few; CDR3 DNA: TGTGCCAGTAGTATCCCCCAGGGGCCAAGGGGCACAGATACGCAGTATTTT; CDR3 protein: CASSIPQGPRGTDTQYF
CDR3 length: 14; V gene: TRBV2; D gene: -; J gene: TRBJ1-3; clone size: -; CDR3 DNA: TGTGCCAGCAGTGACGGTGACTCTGGAAACACCATATATTTT; CDR3 protein: CASSDGDSGNTIYF
CDR3 length: 14; V gene: TRBV28; D gene: -; J gene: TRBJ2-1; clone size: once; CDR3 DNA: TGTGCCACAAAGCAGGGTCTTTCCTACAATGAGCAGTTCTTC; CDR3 protein: CATKQGLSYNEQFF
CDR3 length: 16; V gene: TRBV4-1; D gene: -; J gene: TRBJ2-3; clone size: -; CDR3 DNA: TGCGCCAGCAGCCACCTCCGATCTAGTCTCACAGATACGCAGTATTTT; CDR3 protein: CASSHLRSSLTDTQYF
CDR3 length: 15; V gene: TRBV10-3; D gene: -; J gene: TRBJ2-1; clone size: once; CDR3 DNA: TGTGCCATCAGTGAGTCCTCGCTGTCACTAAGTGGCCCGTTCTTC; CDR3 protein: CAISESSLSLSGPFF
CDR3 length: 11; V gene: TRBV29-1; D gene: TRBD1; J gene: TRBJ2-7; clone size: -; CDR3 DNA: TGCAGCGTCGCCACAGGGGACGAGCAGTACTTC; CDR3 protein: CSVATGDEQYF
CDR3 length: 15; V gene: TRBV5-1; D gene: TRBD2; J gene: TRBJ2-1; clone size: -; CDR3 DNA: TGCGCCAGCAGCTTGAGTAGCGGGGCGTCCCCCGGTCAGTTCTTC; CDR3 protein: CASSLSSGASPGQFF
CDR3 length: 17; V gene: TRBV11-2; D gene: TRBD2; J gene: TRBJ2-1; clone size: -; CDR3 DNA: TGTGCCAGCAGCATCAGGACTAGCGTTAGCTCCTACAATGAGCAGTTCTTC; CDR3 protein: CASSIRTSVSSYNEQFF
CDR3 length: 18; V gene: TRBV9; D gene: TRBD1; J gene: TRBJ1-2; clone size: -; CDR3 DNA: TGTGCCAGCAGCGTAGCGATGGGGGGACAGGGGAAGCACTATGGCTACACCTTC; CDR3 protein: CASSVAMGGQGKHYGYTF
CDR3 length: 15; V gene: TRBV19; D gene: -; J gene: TRBJ1-2; clone size: few; CDR3 DNA: TGTGCCAGTAGTATATTAGATGCGGGACGACATGGCTACACCTTC; CDR3 protein: CASSILDAGRHGYTF
CDR3 length: 15; V gene: TRBV19; D gene: -; J gene: TRBJ2-1; clone size: -; CDR3 DNA: TGTGCCAGTAGTATAGCTAGGGGTGGTTACAATGAGCAGTTCTTC; CDR3 protein: CASSIARGGYNEQFF
CDR3 length: 14; V gene: TRBV18; D gene: -; J gene: TRBJ1-5; clone size: -; CDR3 DNA: TGTGCCAGCTCACCCAGGGAGACAAATCAGCCCCAGCATTTT; CDR3 protein: CASSPRETNQPQHF
CDR3 length: 12; V gene: TRBV2; D gene: -; J gene: TRBJ2-2; clone size: -; CDR3 DNA: TGTGCCAGCAGTGATTTATACGGGGAGCTGTTTTTT; CDR3 protein: CASSDLYGELFF
CDR3 length: 14; V gene: TRBV27; D gene: -; J gene: TRBJ1-3; clone size: -; CDR3 DNA: TGTGCCAGCAGTTCGGCTAGGGGAGGAAACACCATATATTTT; CDR3 protein: CASSSARGGNTIYF
CDR3 length: 13; V gene: TRBV28; D gene: -; J gene: TRBJ1-2; clone size: -; CDR3 DNA: TGTGCCAGCAGAATGGATCTCAACTATGGCTACACCTTC; CDR3 protein: CASRMDLNYGYTF
CDR3 length: 13; V gene: TRBV5-4; D gene: -; J gene: TRBJ1-5; clone size: -; CDR3 DNA: TGTGCCAGCAGCGCCGGGGAGAATCAGCCCCAGCATTTT; CDR3 protein: CASSAGENQPQHF
CDR3 length: 17; V gene: TRBV7-2; D gene: -; J gene: TRBJ1-6; clone size: -; CDR3 DNA: TGTGCCAGCAGCTTATGGGACCCAAGCTCCTATAATTCACCCCTCCACTTT; CDR3 protein: CASSLWDPSSYNSPLHF
CDR3 length: 12; V gene: TRBV6-5; D gene: -; J gene: TRBJ2-7; clone size: few; CDR3 DNA: TGTGCCAGCACCACAGGGCCGGGGGAGCAGTACTTC; CDR3 protein: CASTTGPGEQYF
CDR3 length: 12; V gene: TRBV28; D gene: -; J gene: TRBJ1-6; clone size: -; CDR3 DNA: TGTGCCAGCAGTTTACGGCCGGGAGCCTCTCACTTT; CDR3 protein: CASSLRPGASHF
CDR3 length: 15; V gene: TRBV28; D gene: -; J gene: TRBJ1-2; clone size: -; CDR3 DNA: TGTGCCAGCATCCTCTCGGGGGAGCCGGGTTATGGCTACACCTTC; CDR3 protein: CASILSGEPGYGYTF
CDR3 length: 12; V gene: TRBV5-8; D gene: -; J gene: TRBJ1-5; clone size: -; CDR3 DNA: TGTGCCAGCAGCTCTAATAATCAGCCCCAGCATTTT; CDR3 protein: CASSSNNQPQHF
CDR3 length: 15; V gene: TRBV7-9; D gene: -; J gene: TRBJ1-2; clone size: -; CDR3 DNA: TGTGCCAGCAGCTCCTGGGACACAAAAAACTATGGCTACACCTTC; CDR3 protein: CASSSWDTKNYGYTF
CDR3 length: 15; V gene: TRBV18; D gene: -; J gene: TRBJ1-2; clone size: -; CDR3 DNA: TGTGCCAGCTCACCACAGCTAGACGGCGTTTATCGCTACACCTTC; CDR3 protein: CASSPQLDGVYRYTF
CDR3 length: 15; V gene: TRBV2; D gene: TRBD1; J gene: TRBJ2-3; clone size: -; CDR3 DNA: TGTGCCAGCGGGTTACATGGACAGGGGGAGGATACGCAGTATTTT; CDR3 protein: CASGLHGQGEDTQYF
CDR3 length: 15; V gene: TRBV6-6; D gene: -; J gene: TRBJ1-2; clone size: -; CDR3 DNA: TGTGCCAGCAGTTACTCGGGGGCAGCACCCTATGGCTACACCTTC; CDR3 protein: CASSYSGAAPYGYTF
CDR3 length: 12; V gene: TRBV5-1; D gene: -; J gene: TRBJ2-2; clone size: once; CDR3 DNA: TGCGCCAGCAGCCGACCGACCGGGGAGCTGTTTTTT; CDR3 protein: CASSRPTGELFF